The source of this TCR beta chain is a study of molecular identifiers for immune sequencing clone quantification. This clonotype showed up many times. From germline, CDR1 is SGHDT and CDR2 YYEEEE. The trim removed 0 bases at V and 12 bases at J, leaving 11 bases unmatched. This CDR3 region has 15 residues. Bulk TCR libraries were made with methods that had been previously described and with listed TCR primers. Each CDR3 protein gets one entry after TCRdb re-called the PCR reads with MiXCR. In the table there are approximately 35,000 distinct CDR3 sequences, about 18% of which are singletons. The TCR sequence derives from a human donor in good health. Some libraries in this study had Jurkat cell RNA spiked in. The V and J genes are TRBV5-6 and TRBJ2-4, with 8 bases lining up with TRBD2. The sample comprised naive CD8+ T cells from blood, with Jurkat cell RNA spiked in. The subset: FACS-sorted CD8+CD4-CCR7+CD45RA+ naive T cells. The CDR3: CASSLELAGRGGQYF. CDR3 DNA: TGTGCCAGCAGCTTGGAGCTAGCGGGCCGAGGCGGTCAGTACTTC. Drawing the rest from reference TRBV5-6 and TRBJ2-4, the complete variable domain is DAGVTQSPTHLIKTRGQQVTLRCSPKSGHDTVSWYQQALGQGPQFIFQYYEEEERQRGNFPDRFSGHQFPNYSSELNVNALLLGDSALYLCASSLELAGRGGQYFGAGTRLSVL.